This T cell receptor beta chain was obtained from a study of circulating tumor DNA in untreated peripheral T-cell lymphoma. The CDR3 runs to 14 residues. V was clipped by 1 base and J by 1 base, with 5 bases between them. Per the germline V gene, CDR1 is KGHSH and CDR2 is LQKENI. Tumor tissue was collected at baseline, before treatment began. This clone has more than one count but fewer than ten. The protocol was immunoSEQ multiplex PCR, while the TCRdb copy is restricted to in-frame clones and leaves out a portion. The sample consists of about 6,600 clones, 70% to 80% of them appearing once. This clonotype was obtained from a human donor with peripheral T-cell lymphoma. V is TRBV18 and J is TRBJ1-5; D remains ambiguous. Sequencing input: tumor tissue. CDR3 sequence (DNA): TGTGCCAGCTCACCACAAGGGAGCAATCAGCCCCAGCATTTT. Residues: CASSPQGSNQPQHF.